A selection of T cell receptor beta chains follows, all from one sample in a study of blood T cell repertoires in COVID-19. The table came from immunoSEQ multiplex PCR; TCRdb's copy has only in-frame clones and leaves some out. The sample comprises more than 150,000 clones, approximately 88% of which are singletons, and 13% rests with the top ten. Sequencing was performed on PBMCs or T cells enriched from blood (not recorded which). The receptors were gathered from a woman aged 60-75 years who had recovered from COVID-19. Both conserved end residues are trimmed from each CDR3. Some rows have no size entry. The others give once, few or many, or a class for an expanded clone.

CDR3aa,abundance,v_gene
AWSSDRASYGYT,NA,TRBV30
ASSLGGHSNQPQH,once,TRBV28
SASGVAKNIQY,NA,TRBV20-1
ASSLVPGQRNGNTIY,NA,TRBV5-1
ASSLVGNEQY,NA,TRBV7-8
ATSDKGHRGADEQY,NA,TRBV24-1
ASSLFRTGEQF,NA,TRBV7-2
ASSYSKGGSKDTQY,NA,TRBV6-5
ASSDRQGSPYEQY,once,TRBV5-5
ASSLRGTNTGELF,NA,TRBV5-4
ASSLGELATNEKLF,NA,TRBV7-9
ASSDHNEKLF,NA,TRBV2
ASRGSGRDSYEQY,NA,TRBV7-9
ATSPTVWETQY,once,TRBV15
ASSFHRDRGLGANVLT,NA,TRBV5-6
ASSPRGQGVRDTEAF,NA,TRBV3-1/TRBV3-2
ASSTGNTGELF,NA,TRBV7-8
ASSPEGGSYGYT,NA,TRBV9
ASSSGLAGEGEQF,NA,TRBV5-1
ASSLSTVSSYEQY,NA,TRBV27
VRSLELLAGGREGSTDTQY,NA,TRBV7-5
ASSENRDTNSPLH,NA,TRBV2
ASSPGGGRGNTIY,NA,TRBV18
SVHRRGIADEQF,few,TRBV29-1
ASSRLGDTQY,NA,TRBV12-3/TRBV12-4
ASSAVLTGAGEKLF,NA,TRBV6-1
AWSVTSTHGYT,NA,TRBV30
ASSTRDSGELF,NA,TRBV19
ASSLATGGRADTQY,NA,TRBV5-1
ASSVEQGNEQF,NA,TRBV9
ASSLPGDTIY,NA,TRBV5-4
ASSETGATNYGYT,NA,TRBV9
ASTETGGVNYGYT,NA,TRBV9
ASSLAPWRESYNEQF,NA,TRBV11-3
ASSVEQGGEKLF,NA,TRBV2
ASRMTGGNQPQH,NA,TRBV28
ASSPGQYKETQY,NA,TRBV5-1
ASSLRSSGDNEQF,NA,TRBV5-1
ASSQGSGSQPQH,NA,TRBV4-2
ASSLAMGGTLNTIY,NA,TRBV7-9
ASSQAGVLPGELF,NA,TRBV4-1
ASSLGPRDISYEQY,NA,TRBV5-1
ASSIVLGLAGVEQY,NA,TRBV19
ASSYSIANEQF,NA,TRBV6-5
ASSQEGQGQEKLF,NA,TRBV4-1
ASSSADSGFKY,NA,TRBV5-1
ASSFRGGQEQF,NA,TRBV5-1
ASSFEPSTGAGNTIY,NA,TRBV5-4
ASSQDWGTANQPQH,NA,TRBV4-2
ASSSWGRTDTQY,NA,TRBV27
ASSPWAGNTEAF,NA,TRBV3-1/TRBV3-2
SASAFPQGRYEQY,NA,TRBV20-1
ASSPGTENTEAF,NA,TRBV6-5
ASSERTGGYYGYT,NA,TRBV6-1
ASSRGQGVTEAF,NA,TRBV6-5
ASSEAGGGFNEQF,NA,TRBV9
ATQDRGPGEQY,NA,TRBV2
AGTVAGNTEAF,NA,TRBV30
ASSLTEGVRTEAF,NA,TRBV27
ASSNRDSYNEQF,once,TRBV6-5